This TCR beta chain was captured in a study of T cell responses to AZD1222 COVID-19 vaccine. Study-level results: CD4 TCRs covered the whole spike, strongest at regions 160-218 and 743-854. Reportedly, close to half of spike-specific TCRs are directed against unmutated variant regions.

This clone appeared a single time. Its antigen is unidentified. The CDR3 contains 14 residues. The germline V gene has CDR1 SGDLS and CDR2 YYNGEE. V gave up 2 bases and J gave up 4 bases, with 10 bases separating them. TCRdb keeps only in-frame clones here, not all; method: immunoSEQ multiplex PCR. The data contain roughly 91,000 clones, about 85% of them singletons. This clonotype was sampled from an adult in good health. J is TRBJ2-1 and V is TRBV9; no reliable D call. The sequenced sample was peripheral blood, obtained on day 0 of AZD1222 vaccination. CDR3 nucleotide sequence: TGTGCCAGCAGCGTTCGGGCCGGGTACAATGAGCAGTTCTTC. It translates to CASSVRAGYNEQFF.